The clone carrying this T cell receptor (beta chain) appeared many times. Its specificity is not known. TCRdb reprocessed the reads via MiXCR and lists one record per CDR3 protein. The sample contains 150,000 or so distinct CDR3 sequences, about 6.3% of which appear only once. This record comes from a study of T cell repertoires in cytomegalovirus infection. Study overall: Both CMV infection and a matching HLA type were indicated by public TCR beta signatures. Overall study findings and caveats: CMV-specific TCR beta clonotypes restricted by HLA-C dominated the ex vivo response.

This CDR3 is built from 15 residues. V trimming: 5 bases; J trimming: 7 bases; junction bases outside the gene matches: 9. Germline CDR1 and CDR2: SEHNR and FQNEAQ (reference sequence). Source material: PBMCs. The sequence was collected from a human donor in good health (CMV status not recorded). Some clones in this sample may be carry-over from other donors' samples. The rearrangement joins TRBV7-9 to TRBJ1-3, with 9 bases matching TRBD1. The CDR3 region is CASSPGQGMRNTIYF. CDR3 DNA sequence: TGTGCCAGCAGCCCGGGACAGGGTATGCGGAACACCATATATTTT.